This TCR beta chain was sequenced during a study of T cells after yellow fever vaccination. This clonotype was counted many times. A single record per CDR3 protein comes from TCRdb applying MiXCR to the 5' RACE reads. Among roughly 310,000 distinct CDR3 sequences listed, around 4% were seen once. CDR1 is SGHRS and CDR2 is YFSETQ in the germline V gene. With 7 bases clipped from V and 4 bases from J, the junction kept 8 bases outside the gene matches. CDR3 length equals 15 residues. Sample: PBMCs, taken on the day of the yellow fever booster vaccination. This chain uses TRBV5-1 with TRBJ2-3; 11 bases map to TRBD1. The sequence was collected from a man between 18 and 35 years old who received the YFV17D yellow fever vaccine. This chain's CDR3 is CASGQGQGGADTQYF. CDR3 sequence (DNA): TGCGCCAGCGGCCAGGGACAGGGGGGAGCAGATACGCAGTATTTT.